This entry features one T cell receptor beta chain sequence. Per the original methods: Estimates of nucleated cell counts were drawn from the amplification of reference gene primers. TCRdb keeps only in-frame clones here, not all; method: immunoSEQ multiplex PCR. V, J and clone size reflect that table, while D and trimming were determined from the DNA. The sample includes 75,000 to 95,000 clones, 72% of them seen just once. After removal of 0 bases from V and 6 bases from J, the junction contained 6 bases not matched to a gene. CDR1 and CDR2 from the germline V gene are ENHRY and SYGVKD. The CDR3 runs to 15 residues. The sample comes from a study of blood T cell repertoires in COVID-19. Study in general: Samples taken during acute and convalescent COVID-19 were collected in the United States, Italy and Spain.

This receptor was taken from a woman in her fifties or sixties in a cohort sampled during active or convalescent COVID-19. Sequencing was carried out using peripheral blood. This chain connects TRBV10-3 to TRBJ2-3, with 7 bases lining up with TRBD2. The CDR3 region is CAISESRGVLDTQYF. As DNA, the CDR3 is TGTGCCATCAGTGAGTCACGGGGGGTGTTGGATACGCAGTATTTT.